This T cell receptor (beta chain) came from a study of cytomegalovirus exposure and HLA in healthy donors. PCR amplification relied on 60 Vbeta primers (plus 13 Jbeta primers). Generated by immunoSEQ multiplex PCR, the TCRdb table keeps only in-frame clones and is missing some. The sample carries 180,000 or so clones, more than 65% recorded once. Per the germline V gene, CDR1 is LNHDA and CDR2 is SQIVND (reference sequence). The trim removed 4 bases at V and 8 bases at J, leaving 10 bases unmatched. This CDR3 contains 16 residues. Worth noting for this clone: What it binds is not known.

Study conclusions and caveats: Some V segments (TRBV6-2 and TRBV6-3 among them) were excluded as indistinguishable.

The sequenced sample was PBMCs. The rearrangement uses TRBV19 and TRBJ1-6, with 8 bases that match TRBD1. The TCR sequence derives from a male donor in good health and CMV-seronegative. The CDR3 nucleotides are TGTGCCAGTAGTAGACCAAGATCAGGGGGCGATTCACCCCTCCACTTT. Amino acids: CASSRPRSGGDSPLHF. Filled out from reference TRBV19 and TRBJ1-6, the complete variable domain reads DGGITQSPKYLFRKEGQNVTLSCEQNLNHDAMYWYRQDPGQGLRLIYYSQIVNDFQKGDIAEGYSVSREKKESFPLTVTSAQKNPTAFYLCASSRPRSGGDSPLHFGNGTRLTVT.